A single sample is the source of the 9 T cell receptor beta chains below, sequenced in a study of technical replicates of blood from a handful of donors. Clones were read by immunoSEQ multiplex PCR, and TCRdb kept only the in-frame ones, dropping some. The table has about 66,000 clones, almost 95% seen once. The sample comprised T cells isolated from PBMCs. The source is a human donor in good health.

The chain joins TRBV9 to TRBJ2-3; 7 bases fit TRBD1. Germline CDR1 reads SGDLS; CDR2 reads YYNGEE. With V trimmed by 3 bases and J by 2 bases, 9 bases remained unmatched. The CDR3 is 16 residues long. The CDR3 spells CASSEPGQKATDTQYF. The CDR3 DNA sequence: TGTGCCAGCAGCGAACCGGGACAGAAAGCCACAGATACGCAGTATTTT.

The gene calls are TRBV21-1 and TRBJ2-3; TRBD2, as called in the table, went unchecked against the DNA. TRBV21-1 has pseudogene status. This CDR3 is 12 amino acids long. CDR3 nucleotide sequence: TGTGCCAGCGGAACTAGGGCAGATACGCAGTATTTT. It codes for CASGTRADTQYF.

The rearrangement uses TRBV6-1 and TRBJ2-7; 8 bases map to TRBD1. Trimming took 6 bases from V and 5 from J; bases not matched to a gene: 9. The CDR3 spans 14 residues. Germline values: CDR1 MNHNS, CDR2 SASEGT. CDR3 DNA: TGTGCCAGCAGACGCGGACAGGGATTAAACGAGCAGTACTTC. This gives the protein CASRRGQGLNEQYF.

This clone was picked up one time. The chain couples TRBV10-1 to TRBJ2-7, with D maybe TRBD2 (5 bases). This CDR3 has 13 amino acids. Germline V gene data show CDR1 as WNHNN and CDR2 as SYGVQD (reference sequence). Trimming stripped 2 bases from V and 6 bases from J, with 11 bases between. Here the CDR3 DNA reads TGCGCCAGCAGTGAGGAGGGAATAGGCGAGCAGTACTTC. Its translation is CASSEEGIGEQYF.

V and J are TRBV9 and TRBJ2-6; D remains ambiguous. The CDR3 runs 18 residues. Trimming stripped 0 bases from V and 0 bases from J, with 13 bases between. CDR1 and CDR2 (germline): SGDLS, YYNGEE. CDR3 DNA: TGTGCCAGCAGCGTAGTAGCTAGATTTCCCTCTGGGGCCAACGTCCTGACTTTC. Translated: CASSVVARFPSGANVLTF.

This rearrangement joins TRBV4-3 to TRBJ1-4; 7 bases match TRBD1. This CDR3 spans 15 amino acids. The J segment lost 3 bases and the V segment lost 4 bases, leaving 5 bases of the junction unmatched. Per the germline V gene, CDR1 is LGHNA and CDR2 is YSLEER. The CDR3 nucleotides are TGCGCCAGCAGCCGCTTACAGGGGTCTAATGAAAAACTGTTTTTT. Translation: CASSRLQGSNEKLFF.

V and J are TRBV5-1 and TRBJ1-1; a possible D gene is TRBD1 (5 bases). CDR3 size: 13 residues. Deletions cut 4 bases from V and 4 bases from J, with 11 bases between. Germline assignment: CDR1 SGHRS and CDR2 YFSETQ. The CDR3, as DNA: TGCGCCAGCAGCGGGGCGCGCGGCACTGAAGCTTTCTTT. Its translation is CASSGARGTEAFF.

The rearrangement uses TRBV6-5 and TRBJ1-5, with TRBD1 matching 9 bases. CDR1 MNHEY and CDR2 SVGAGI come from the germline V gene. The CDR3 covers 15 residues. The ends lost 2 bases at V and 7 bases at J; junction bases unmatched: 6. This CDR3 is CASSYLGQGRQPQHF. The CDR3 nucleotides read TGTGCCAGCAGTTACCTGGGACAGGGAAGACAGCCCCAGCATTTT.

The chain carries TRBV5-4 and TRBJ1-1; D is possibly TRBD1 (5 bases). Per germline, CDR1 SGHNT and CDR2 YYREEE (reference sequence). Trimming stripped 4 bases from V and 1 base from J, with 17 bases between. The CDR3 totals 16 residues. CDR3 nucleotide sequence: TGTGCCAGCAGCATCCTCGGGGCGCGGGGGAACACTGAAGCTTTCTTT. Its protein product is CASSILGARGNTEAFF. The variable domain in full, completed from reference TRBV5-4 and TRBJ1-1, reads ETGVTQSPTHLIKTRGQQVTLRCSSQSGHNTVSWYQQALGQGPQFIFQYYREEENGRGNFPPRFSGLQFPNYSSELNVNALELDDSALYLCASSILGARGNTEAFFGQGTRLTVV.